These 13 T cell receptor beta chains were sequenced from one sample in a study of OX40 agonist ivuxolimab in advanced cancers. The assay was immunoSEQ multiplex PCR, and TCRdb's table has in-frame clones only and misses some. The repertoire holds tens of thousands of clones, with more than 70% as singletons. Sequenced here: CD4+ or CD8+ T cells sorted from blood, sampled in a trial of the OX40 agonist ivuxolimab. Receptors originate from an adult with an advanced solid tumor such as melanoma, head and neck, liver or kidney cancer.

V gene TRBV5-1 combines with J gene TRBJ2-7; maybe TRBD1 (5 bases). Germline-derived CDR1 and CDR2 are SGHRS and YFSETQ. V was cut by 9 bases and J by 2 bases, with 18 bases left in between. The CDR3 is 14 residues long. The CDR3 sequence is CANYKDNGPYEQYF. CDR3 nucleotide sequence: TGCGCCAACTATAAGGACAACGGGCCCTACGAGCAGTACTTC.

On this clone itself: The junction differs from germline at one of its ends, possibly a read error. The rearrangement joins TRBV27 to TRBJ2-5; D is undetermined. The CDR3 is 12 residues long. Germline CDR1 is MNHEY and CDR2 is SMNVEV (reference sequence). CDR3 sequence reads: CASSSIQEPQYF. CDR3 DNA sequence: TGTGCCAGCAGCTCTATCCAAGAGCCCCAGTACTTC.

V gene TRBV5-4 combines with J gene TRBJ2-2, with a possible D match to TRBD1 (6 bases). The CDR3 loop spans 14 amino acids. V dropped 4 bases and J dropped 6 bases, with 13 bases sitting between them. Germline V gene sequence: CDR1 SGHNT, CDR2 YYREEE (reference sequence). The CDR3 DNA reads TGTGCCAGCAGCCGGGCCCCAGGGGCCGGGGAGCTGTTTTTT. Protein product: CASSRAPGAGELFF.

The J gene is TRBJ1-1, the V gene TRBV6-6; D is perhaps TRBD1 (6 bases). CDR1 and CDR2 from the germline V gene are MNHNY and SVGAGI (reference sequence). The CDR3 runs 13 residues. Trimming removed 6 bases at V and 3 bases at J, with 11 bases between. In DNA, the CDR3 is TGTGCCAGCAGCCGAGGACAGTACACTGAAGCTTTCTTT. This encodes CASSRGQYTEAFF.

This sequence joins TRBV2 and TRBJ2-1; 7 bases are a match to TRBD1. The V segment lost 4 bases and the J segment 13 bases; nucleotides outside the gene matches: 7. The germline CDR1 and CDR2 sequences are SNHLY and FYNNEI. The CDR3 sequence is 12 residues long. The CDR3 region is CASSAQGPFQFF. In DNA form, the CDR3 reads TGTGCCAGCAGTGCACAGGGGCCTTTCCAGTTCTTC.

V and J are TRBV7-2 and TRBJ1-1; 9 nucleotides match TRBD1. After removal of 5 bases from V and 5 bases from J, the junction contained 12 bases not matched to a gene. The CDR3 spans 16 residues. The V gene's germline CDR1 is SGHTA and CDR2 FQGNSA. The CDR3 DNA reads TGTGCCAGCAGCGTTGGGACAGGGTTGTTTATTACTGAAGCTTTCTTT. It codes for CASSVGTGLFITEAFF.

The chain joins TRBV30 to TRBJ2-3, with D unclear. Looked up from germline, CDR1 is GTSNPN and CDR2 is SVGIG (reference sequence). The V end was cut by 0 bases, the J end by 2 bases, with 9 bases between. The CDR3 is made up of 14 amino acids. The CDR3 reads CAWSVGDPTDTQYF. The DNA for the CDR3 is TGTGCCTGGAGTGTCGGCGACCCCACAGATACGCAGTATTTT.

The rearrangement joins TRBV6-1 to TRBJ2-5, with D possibly TRBD2 on 7 matching bases. V gave up 8 bases and J gave up 6 bases, with 13 bases separating them. This CDR3 comprises 12 residues. CDR1 is MNHNS and CDR2 is SASEGT in the germline V gene. The CDR3 is CASGGASKTQYF. In DNA form, the CDR3 reads TGTGCCAGCGGGGGGGCCTCGAAGACCCAGTACTTC.

The J gene is TRBJ1-5, the V gene TRBV2, with unresolved D. Germline lookup yields CDR1 SNHLY and CDR2 FYNNEI. This CDR3 comprises 12 residues. Trimming pared 8 bases from V and 2 bases from J, leaving 7 bases between. The CDR3 DNA follows: TGTGCCAGCGGGAGGGGCAATCAGCCCCAGCATTTT. Translated, it gives CASGRGNQPQHF.

The chain links TRBV5-1 to TRBJ1-6; the match to TRBD1 covers 11 bases. There are 16 residues in the CDR3. Germline V CDR1 and CDR2: SGHRS, YFSETQ. J gave up 10 bases and V 3 bases, and 9 bases lay outside the gene matches. CDR3 nucleotide sequence: TGCGCCAGCAGCTCGACCGGGACAGGGGGAGTATCACCCCTCCACTTT. Translation gives CASSSTGTGGVSPLHF.

This chain uses TRBV5-6 with TRBJ2-7; TRBD2 is a possible D gene (6 bases). Trimming stripped 0 bases from V and 6 bases from J, with 16 bases between. CDR3 size: 15 residues. CDR1 SGHDT and CDR2 YYEEEE come from the germline V gene. CDR3 sequence reads: CASSLADSGEGEQYF. The CDR3 DNA follows: TGTGCCAGCAGCTTGGCCGATTCGGGAGAGGGCGAGCAGTACTTC. The entire variable domain, with the rest obtained from reference TRBV5-6 and TRBJ2-7, is as follows: DAGVTQSPTHLIKTRGQQVTLRCSPKSGHDTVSWYQQALGQGPQFIFQYYEEEERQRGNFPDRFSGHQFPNYSSELNVNALLLGDSALYLCASSLADSGEGEQYFGPGTRLTVT.

V usage is TRBV5-1 and J usage is TRBJ2-2; 7 nucleotides align to TRBD2. Trimming cost V 4 bases and J 0 bases; bases outside gene matches: 3. This CDR3 comprises 15 residues. CDR1 SGHRS and CDR2 YFSETQ come from the germline V gene. The CDR3 DNA reads TGCGCCAGCAGCATCGGACTAGCGAACACCGGGGAGCTGTTTTTT. Translated: CASSIGLANTGELFF.

V usage is TRBV2 and J usage is TRBJ2-2, with D tentatively TRBD1 (5 bases). V was shortened by 4 bases and J by 1 base, with 7 bases between the two germline ends. CDR3 size: 14 residues. Germline V gene sequence: CDR1 SNHLY, CDR2 FYNNEI. DNA of the CDR3: TGTGCCAGCAGTGGGCAGGGGAACACCGGGGAGCTGTTTTTT. Amino acids: CASSGQGNTGELFF.